The present T cell receptor beta chain was sequenced within a study of T cell clusters in autoimmune cytopenias. TRB was amplified from 250 ng of peripheral blood genomic DNA per sample. This clonotype shows up as medium-sized by frequency. TRB rearrangements were amplified by touch-down multiplex PCR with mixed TRB-A/B primers. No DNA is given; TCRdb re-called the multiplex PCR reads and lists each CDR3 protein once. The specimen's table records about 6,900 distinct CDR3 sequences. The length of the CDR3 is 12 residues. Per germline, CDR1 SQVTM and CDR2 ANQGSEA. The same data also went into a second study, on T cell repertoires in aging, cancer and after chemotherapy.

The material sequenced was peripheral blood. The clonotype originates from a human donor in good health. This chain links TRBV29-1 with TRBJ1-2; TCRdb lists TRBD1, though no DNA is available to test this call. This CDR3 is CSAADRGDGYTF.